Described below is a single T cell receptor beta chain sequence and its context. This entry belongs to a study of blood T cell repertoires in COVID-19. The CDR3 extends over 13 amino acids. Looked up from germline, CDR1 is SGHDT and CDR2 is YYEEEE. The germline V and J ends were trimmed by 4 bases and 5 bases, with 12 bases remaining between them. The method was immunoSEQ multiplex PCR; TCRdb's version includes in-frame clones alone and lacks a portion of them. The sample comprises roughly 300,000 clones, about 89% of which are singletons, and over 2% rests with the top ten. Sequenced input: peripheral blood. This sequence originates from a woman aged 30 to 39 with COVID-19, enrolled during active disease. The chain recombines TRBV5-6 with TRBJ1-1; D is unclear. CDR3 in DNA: TGTGCCAGCAGCCCCGGCGGGCGAACTGAAGCTTTCTTT. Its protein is CASSPGGRTEAFF.